The 32 T cell receptor beta chains below were found in one sample sequenced in a study of T cell responses to AZD1222 COVID-19 vaccine. Sequencing used immunoSEQ multiplex PCR; TCRdb keeps in-frame clones, though not all of them. The table records about 130,000 clones, 92% of them present only once. Sequenced here: peripheral blood, sampled on day 0 of AZD1222 vaccination. Source of these receptors: an adult in good health.

The chain employs TRBV7-2 and TRBJ2-4; 8 bases are a match to TRBD1. Trimming took 8 bases from V and 7 from J; bases not matched to a gene: 1. This CDR3 region has 11 residues. Germline CDR1 is SGHTA and CDR2 is FQGNSA. In nucleotides, the CDR3 is TGTGCCAGCCGGACAGGGAACATTCAGTACTTC. Amino acid sequence: CASRTGNIQYF.

The chain carries TRBV5-1 and TRBJ2-5, with TRBD2 as a possible D gene (5 bases). Germline assignment: CDR1 SGHRS and CDR2 YFSETQ. Trimming removed 3 bases at V and 2 bases at J, with 11 bases between. The CDR3 is made up of 14 amino acids. The CDR3 coding sequence is TGCGCCAGCAGCTCCTGGACGGGGCAAGAGACCCAGTACTTC. Its protein is CASSSWTGQETQYF.

A word on this clone: The same CDR3 also results from other DNA sequences found in this sample. The V call is TRBV4-3, the J call TRBJ2-4, with D possibly matching TRBD2 (5 bases). This CDR3 spans 16 amino acids. Germline assignment: CDR1 LGHNA and CDR2 YSLEER. The ends were cut back, 0 bases at V and 1 base at J, with 10 bases in the middle. CDR3 region: CASSQDHRGAKNIQYF. CDR3 DNA: TGCGCCAGCAGCCAAGATCACCGCGGGGCCAAAAACATTCAGTACTTC.

V is TRBV9 and J is TRBJ2-7; TRBD1 is a possible D gene (5 bases). V dropped 5 bases and J dropped 5 bases, with 17 bases sitting between them. The germline V gene encodes CDR1 SGDLS and CDR2 YYNGEE. The CDR3 is 14 amino acids. The CDR3 coding sequence is TGTGCCAGCAGTTTTAGGACAAGCCTCCACGAGCAGTACTTC. Translating it yields CASSFRTSLHEQYF.

The chain joins TRBV24-1 to TRBJ2-3; no clear D. CDR1 is KGHDR and CDR2 is SFDVKD in the germline V gene. The V end lost 5 bases, the J end lost 6 bases, and 11 bases lay between the germline ends. The CDR3 is made up of 13 amino acids. For the CDR3, the DNA is TGTGCCACCAGTGTTCAGCCCTCTGATACGCAGTATTTT. Translating gives CATSVQPSDTQYF.

The chain links TRBV29-1 to TRBJ2-1, with D unclear. Between the trimmed V and J ends, which lost 3 bases and 7 bases, there was a span of 10 bases. The CDR3 is 12 residues long. Germline lookup yields CDR1 SQVTM and CDR2 ANQGSEA. This CDR3 is CSVDPVPNEQFF. CDR3 DNA: TGCAGCGTTGACCCCGTACCTAATGAGCAGTTCTTC.

The chain uses TRBV5-5 and TRBJ2-5, with D uncertain. The V gene's germline CDR1 is SGHKS and CDR2 YYEKEE (reference sequence). This CDR3 spans 16 amino acids. Between the trimmed V and J ends, which lost 0 bases and 2 bases, there was a span of 14 bases. The CDR3 DNA follows: TGTGCCAGCAGCTTGGAAGTGGCTGAGCTTCAAGAGACCCAGTACTTC. It translates to CASSLEVAELQETQYF. Supplemented by reference TRBV5-5 and TRBJ2-5, the full variable domain reads DAGVTQSPTHLIKTRGQQVTLRCSPISGHKSVSWYQQVLGQGPQFIFQYYEKEERGRGNFPDRFSARQFPNYSSELNVNALLLGDSALYLCASSLEVAELQETQYFGPGTRLLVL.

Only one count was recorded for this clone. The V and J genes are TRBV2 and TRBJ2-4, with D unclear. Germline CDR1 is SNHLY and CDR2 is FYNNEI. V gave up 0 bases and J gave up 1 base, with 7 bases separating them. CDR3 length equals 15 residues. The CDR3 loop reads CASSEAGIAKNIQYF. The CDR3 DNA reads as TGTGCCAGCAGTGAAGCAGGGATCGCCAAAAACATTCAGTACTTC. Together with reference TRBV2 and TRBJ2-4, the CDR3 gives the full variable domain: EPEVTQTPSHQVTQMGQEVILRCVPISNHLYFYWYRQILGQKVEFLVSFYNNEISEKSEIFDDQFSVERPDGSNFTLKIRSTKLEDSAMYFCASSEAGIAKNIQYFGAGTRLSVL.

The V call is TRBV12-3 or TRBV12-4, the J call TRBJ2-7; TRBD2 agrees at 7 bases. Trimming removed 6 bases from V and 3 bases from J; junction bases left unmatched: 2. CDR3 size: 12 residues. Here the CDR3 DNA reads TGTGCCAGCAGGGGCGGGGGCTACGAGCAGTACTTC. The encoded protein is CASRGGGYEQYF.

This chain links TRBV19 with TRBJ1-5, with 10 bases aligning to TRBD1. The germline CDR1 and CDR2 sequences are LNHDA and SQIVND (reference sequence). The V and J ends lost 5 bases and 8 bases, in that order; junction bases with no gene match: 6. The CDR3 runs to 14 residues. CDR3 in amino acids: CASSSGTGDKPQHF. CDR3 coding DNA: TGTGCCAGTAGTTCCGGGACAGGGGATAAGCCCCAGCATTTT.

This rearrangement joins TRBV6-5 to TRBJ2-2; D is perhaps TRBD2 (5 bases). Germline V gives CDR1 MNHEY, CDR2 SVGAGI. Deletions cut 8 bases from V and 7 bases from J, with 20 bases between. This CDR3 comprises 15 residues. Here the CDR3 DNA reads TGTGCCAGCCGCGTAGTGTTTGGGAGCGACGGGGAGCTGTTTTTT. Its protein product is CASRVVFGSDGELFF.

The CDR3 region is CASSSHRGNYEQYF. The CDR3 DNA is TGTGCCAGCAGCTCCCACAGGGGAAATTACGAGCAGTACTTC. The chain joins TRBV7-2 to TRBJ2-7; 7 positions agree with TRBD1. V was clipped by 4 bases and J by 4 bases; unmatched bases: 7. Germline V lookup: CDR1 SGHTA, CDR2 FQGNSA. CDR3 length equals 14 residues.

The chain joins TRBV15 to TRBJ2-7, with D unclear. The CDR3 covers 13 residues. Germline V gene lookup returns CDR1 LNHNV and CDR2 YYDKDF (reference sequence). The germline V and J ends were trimmed by 0 bases and 3 bases, with 6 bases remaining between them. The CDR3 DNA follows: TGTGCCACCAGCAGAGACAGGTACTACGAGCAGTACTTC. Residues: CATSRDRYYEQYF.

The chain recombines TRBV9 with TRBJ1-5, with 7 bases fitting TRBD1. The CDR3 totals 14 residues. V lost 3 bases and J lost 0; bases outside the gene matches: 0. Looked up from germline, CDR1 is SGDLS and CDR2 is YYNGEE. DNA for the CDR3: TGTGCCAGCAGCGACAGGGGTAGCAATCAGCCCCAGCATTTT. Translating it yields CASSDRGSNQPQHF.

This chain connects TRBV14 to TRBJ2-5; D gene unclear. This CDR3 region has 15 residues. Germline-derived CDR1 and CDR2 are SGHDN and FVKESK. Trimming stripped 0 bases from V and 5 bases from J, with 13 bases between. DNA for the CDR3: TGTGCCAGCAGCCAAGAAAGTCGGACGGAGGAGACCCAGTACTTC. This translates into CASSQESRTEETQYF. Full variable domain (remainder filled in from reference TRBV14 and TRBJ2-5): EAGVTQFPSHSVIEKGQTVTLRCDPISGHDNLYWYRRVMGKEIKFLLHFVKESKQDESGMPNNRFLAERTGGTYSTLKVQPAELEDSGVYFCASSQESRTEETQYFGPGTRLLVL.

The chain has TRBV30 and TRBJ2-7, with 8 bases matching TRBD2. CDR3 length: 15 amino acids. The V and J ends lost 5 bases and 6 bases, in that order; junction bases with no gene match: 15. Germline-derived CDR1 and CDR2 are GTSNPN and SVGIG (reference sequence). CDR3 in DNA: TGTGCCTGGGCTATATCGGGTCTAGCGGGTGTCGAGCAGTACTTC. Its translation is CAWAISGLAGVEQYF.

The chain links TRBV5-5 to TRBJ2-1; D might be TRBD1 or TRBD2, each matching 5 bases. Trimming shortened V by 2 bases and J by 6 bases, and 12 bases separated the two germline ends. Germline V gene sequence: CDR1 SGHKS, CDR2 YYEKEE (reference sequence). This CDR3 comprises 14 residues. As DNA, the CDR3 is TGTGCCAGCAGCTTAACCAGTGGGGGCAATGAGCAGTTCTTC. Translated, it gives CASSLTSGGNEQFF.

The genes are TRBV5-5 and TRBJ1-1; TRBD1 is a possible D gene (5 bases). Trimming pared 6 bases from V and 4 bases from J, leaving 13 bases between. Germline V gene lookup returns CDR1 SGHKS and CDR2 YYEKEE (reference sequence). This CDR3 is built from 13 residues. The CDR3 region has the DNA TGTGCCAGCAAGCGGGGCGGGAGCACTGAAGCTTTCTTT. As protein: CASKRGGSTEAFF.

This clone occurred once. The genes are TRBV5-1 and TRBJ1-1, with a possible D match to TRBD1 (5 bases). In germline, CDR1 is SGHRS, CDR2 YFSETQ. Trimming took off 0 bases at V and 0 bases at J, with 9 bases between the two ends. The length of the CDR3 is 15 residues. CDR3 DNA: TGCGCCAGCAGCTTGGAGACGGGGCTGAACACTGAAGCTTTCTTT. The encoded protein is CASSLETGLNTEAFF.

This chain links TRBV7-8 with TRBJ1-5, with D possibly TRBD1 on 5 matching bases. Germline V gives CDR1 SGHVS, CDR2 FQNEAQ. V dropped 5 bases and J dropped 0 bases, with 8 bases sitting between them. CDR3 length: 14 residues. The CDR3 region has the DNA TGTGCCAGCAGCCAGGGAAATAGCAATCAGCCCCAGCATTTT. Amino acid sequence: CASSQGNSNQPQHF. Combining the CDR3 with reference TRBV7-8 and TRBJ1-5 gives the whole variable domain GAGVSQSPRYKVAKRGQDVALRCDPISGHVSLFWYQQALGQGPEFLTYFQNEAQLDKSGLPSDRFFAERPEGSVSTLKIQRTQQEDSAVYLCASSQGNSNQPQHFGDGTRLSIL.

The chain recombines TRBV2 with TRBJ1-1; no clear D gene. The germline V and J ends were trimmed by 4 bases and 3 bases, with 12 bases remaining between them. Germline CDR1 SNHLY, CDR2 FYNNEI. This CDR3 has 14 residues. The CDR3 DNA reads TGTGCCAGCAGTGTGGGATTGGGCGACACTGAAGCTTTCTTT. This gives the protein CASSVGLGDTEAFF.

The chain couples TRBV11-2 to TRBJ1-2; no firm D call. Trimming took off 4 bases at V and 4 bases at J, with 13 bases between the two ends. CDR3 size: 14 residues. Germline CDR1 SGHAT, CDR2 FQNNGV. CDR3 nucleotide sequence: TGTGCCAGCAGCTACAGCGTCTTGGGCTATGGCTACACCTTC. Protein: CASSYSVLGYGYTF.

The chain employs TRBV5-1 and TRBJ2-5; unclear D gene. V shed 5 bases and J shed 5 bases, with 10 bases lying between them. This CDR3 has 12 residues. The germline V gene has CDR1 SGHRS and CDR2 YFSETQ. The CDR3 region is CASSETHETQYF. CDR3 nucleotides: TGCGCCAGCAGTGAGACACACGAGACCCAGTACTTC.

The rearrangement uses TRBV5-4 and TRBJ2-2; D is undetermined. Germline assignment: CDR1 SGHNT and CDR2 YYREEE (reference sequence). Trimming took off 0 bases at V and 0 bases at J, with 9 bases between the two ends. The CDR3 is 16 amino acids. For the CDR3, the DNA is TGTGCCAGCAGCTTGGCCGTGGTCCCGAACACCGGGGAGCTGTTTTTT. As protein: CASSLAVVPNTGELFF.

V is TRBV7-9 and J is TRBJ2-5; 8 nucleotides match TRBD2. The germline V gene encodes CDR1 SEHNR and CDR2 FQNEAQ (reference sequence). This CDR3 spans 14 amino acids. Trimming at V came to 4 bases and at J to 5 bases, leaving 6 bases not matched to a gene. CDR3 nucleotides: TGTGCCAGCAGCTGGGGCGGGGGGATGGAGACCCAGTACTTC. The encoded protein is CASSWGGGMETQYF.

This sequence joins TRBV7-2 and TRBJ1-2, with 8 bases aligning to TRBD1. CDR1 and CDR2 (germline): SGHTA, FQGNSA. V shed 5 bases, J shed 6 bases, and the junction held 5 bases outside the gene matches. The CDR3 is made up of 13 amino acids. CDR3 region: CASSLGQGDGYTF. In DNA, the CDR3 is TGTGCCAGCAGCCTTGGACAGGGTGATGGCTACACCTTC.

V is TRBV11-2 and J is TRBJ1-1; tentatively, D is TRBD1 (5 bases). The V end was cut by 1 base, the J end by 6 bases, with 12 bases between. From germline, CDR1 is SGHAT and CDR2 FQNNGV. The CDR3 runs 14 residues. DNA for the CDR3: TGTGCCAGCAGCTTAGGTGGACGGGACGCTGAAGCTTTCTTT. Protein product: CASSLGGRDAEAFF.

V usage is TRBV5-4 and J usage is TRBJ2-1, with 9 bases identical to TRBD1. CDR1 is SGHNT, CDR2 YYREEE, per germline (reference sequence). The CDR3 sequence is 15 residues long. Trimming at V came to 4 bases and at J to 9 bases, leaving 11 bases not matched to a gene. The CDR3: CASSGRDRDGTEQFF. For the CDR3, the DNA is TGTGCCAGCAGCGGCCGGGACAGGGATGGCACTGAGCAGTTCTTC.

This sequence joins TRBV20-1 and TRBJ1-1, with D uncertain. The CDR3 is 11 amino acids. V lost 3 bases and J 6 bases, leaving 8 bases between the germline ends. The germline V gene has CDR1 DFQATT and CDR2 SNEGSKA (reference sequence). CDR3 in DNA: TGCAGTGCTAGTGGAGTTCCTGAAGCTTTCTTT. Its protein product is CSASGVPEAFF.

The chain carries TRBV2 and TRBJ2-3, with D perhaps matching TRBD1 (5 bases). CDR1 is SNHLY and CDR2 is FYNNEI in the germline V gene. V lost 7 bases and J 2 bases, leaving 13 bases between the germline ends. The CDR3 loop spans 14 amino acids. The CDR3 DNA follows: TGTGCCAGCATGTGGACATTTTCCACAGATACGCAGTATTTT. It yields the protein CASMWTFSTDTQYF.

The rearrangement joins TRBV23-1 to TRBJ1-6, with a tentative D call TRBD1 (5 bases). TRBV23-1 is filed as an ORF, its function uncertain. The germline V and J ends were trimmed by 9 bases and 7 bases, with 19 bases remaining between them. There are 15 residues in the CDR3. This CDR3 is CARGPRVSRNSPLHF. The DNA for the CDR3 is TGCGCCAGGGGGCCCAGGGTCAGTCGGAATTCACCCCTCCACTTT.

The chain combines TRBV18 with TRBJ1-3; 7 bases align to TRBD1. Germline V gene sequence: CDR1 KGHSH, CDR2 LQKENI. Germline trimming cut 6 bases from V and 4 bases from J; bases unmatched to any gene: 15. The CDR3 runs to 17 residues. The CDR3 loop reads CASSPRGQNLFGNTIYF. The DNA of the CDR3 is TGTGCCAGCTCTCCAAGGGGACAGAACTTATTCGGAAACACCATATATTTT.